This T cell receptor (beta chain) was obtained from a study of blood T cells in healthy people across ages. Study observations and caveats: Reliance upon unsorted PBMCs precluded definitive naive versus antigen-experienced comparison. Versus aged donors, long-lived donors had higher diversity and more naive CD4+ cells.

Each of the donors had 8 to 10 milliliters of peripheral blood drawn into EDTA-treated Vacutainer tubes. The sample holds a few counts of this clonotype. Antigen: not known. V was shortened by 4 bases and J by 10 bases, with 19 bases between the two germline ends. Germline V gives CDR1 SGHTA, CDR2 FQGNSA. The CDR3 contains 15 residues. A second about 6 to 12 cycle PCR used barcoded and J-beta primers. In TCRdb, the 5' RACE reads were re-called with MiXCR into one record per CDR3 protein. The sample carries fewer than 2,000,000 distinct CDR3 sequences, around 36% recorded once. Sample: blood. The source of this sequence is a woman in her twenties or thirties in good health. This chain links TRBV7-2 with TRBJ1-4; no firm D call. In DNA form, the CDR3 reads TGTGCCAGCAGCTCGCTTAAAGGCCCCGACGGAAAACTGTTTTTT. Translated, it gives CASSSLKGPDGKLFF. Together with reference TRBV7-2 and TRBJ1-4, the CDR3 gives the full variable domain: GAGVSQSPSNKVTEKGKDVELRCDPISGHTALYWYRQSLGQGLEFLIYFQGNSAPDKSGLPSDRFSAERTGGSVSTLTIQRTQQEDSAVYLCASSSLKGPDGKLFFGSGTQLSVL.